This TCR beta chain derives from a study of cytomegalovirus exposure and HLA in healthy donors. The wider study: Early released data comprised tens of millions of unique TCRs from HLA-typed donors. Among the approximately 380 donors who were genotyped, approximately 83% fell in the genetic ancestry cluster that is associated with self-reported Caucasian donors. Broader study findings: Common viral pathogens (according to a later analysis) appeared linked to several of the most significant clusters. Immune exposure information comprised only CMV serostatus.

Germline V gene lookup returns CDR1 SNHLY and CDR2 FYNNEI. The V gene lost 5 bases and the J gene lost 12 bases, with 23 bases spanning the gap. The CDR3 covers 15 residues. Note on this clone: The antigen remains unidentified.

The PCR employed 60 Vbeta primers together with 13 Jbeta primers. TCRdb keeps only in-frame clones here, not all; method: immunoSEQ multiplex PCR. The data show about 130,000 clones, with approximately 85% seen just once and 1.7% held by the top ten. This clonotype was sampled from a boy younger than 18 in good health and CMV-seronegative. J is TRBJ2-1 and V is TRBV2; D might be TRBD1 (7 bases). The material sequenced was PBMCs. CDR3 in amino acids: CASSPPGGGTDGQFF. In nucleotides, the CDR3 is TGTGCCAGCAGTCCACCCGGAGGGGGGACAGATGGGCAGTTCTTC.